The 19 T cell receptor beta chains reported below all come from one sample, sequenced in a study of shared clonotypes between healthy human individuals. In the naive CD8 group, cells lacked CD45RO and were positively selected for CCR7, so terminally differentiated effector memory CD45RA+ cells were left out. Data came from immunoSEQ multiplex PCR; TCRdb stores just in-frame clones and leaves some out. Among about 2 million clones, just under 95% were seen once, and the ten largest hold around 1.1%. Source material: naive CD8+ T cells sorted from blood. These receptors originate from a man younger than 30 in good health.

This chain joins TRBV6-1 and TRBJ2-2; 11 bases fit TRBD2. The CDR3 runs 18 residues. CDR1 and CDR2 from the germline V gene are MNHNS and SASEGT. With V trimmed by 4 bases and J by 0 bases, 7 bases remained unmatched. The CDR3 coding sequence is TGTGCCAGCAGTGCTAGCGGGAGGTTATTCGCGAACACCGGGGAGCTGTTTTTT. Translated: CASSASGRLFANTGELFF.

The chain joins TRBV4-1 to TRBJ1-4; TRBD1 matches 7 bases. Germline V gene lookup returns CDR1 MGHRA and CDR2 YSYEKL. With 4 bases clipped from V and 1 base from J, the junction kept 9 bases outside the gene matches. CDR3 length equals 17 residues. CDR3 sequence (DNA): TGCGCCAGCAGCCTTTGGCCCCGACAGGGAACTAATGAAAAACTGTTTTTT. Translated: CASSLWPRQGTNEKLFF.

The genes are TRBV5-4 and TRBJ2-5; 8 bases agree with TRBD1. Losses at the gene ends were 0 bases for V and 5 bases for J; bases not matched to a gene: 3. The CDR3 runs 14 residues. Germline V gene sequence: CDR1 SGHNT, CDR2 YYREEE (reference sequence). The CDR3 loop reads CASSLGRGRETQYF. Written as DNA, the CDR3 is TGTGCCAGCAGCTTGGGCAGGGGGCGCGAGACCCAGTACTTC.

The J gene is TRBJ2-2, the V gene TRBV28, with 12 bases lining up with TRBD2. Germline CDR1 MDHEN, CDR2 SYDVKM. The V gene end was trimmed by 2 bases and the J gene end by 6 bases; junction bases not matched to a gene: 13. The CDR3 length is 19 residues. CDR3 in amino acids: CASSLGPSGGAITAGELFF. In DNA, the CDR3 is TGTGCCAGCAGTTTAGGTCCTAGCGGGGGGGCGATTACGGCCGGGGAGCTGTTTTTT.

The chain uses TRBV10-3 and TRBJ2-5; 8 bases agree with TRBD2. The germline CDR1 and CDR2 sequences are ENHRY and SYGVKD. The CDR3 is made up of 15 amino acids. The V gene end was trimmed by 3 bases and the J gene end by 1 base; junction bases not matched to a gene: 4. The CDR3 spells CAISETSGIQETQYF. In nucleotides, the CDR3 is TGTGCCATCAGTGAAACTAGCGGAATCCAAGAGACCCAGTACTTC.

J is TRBJ2-7 and V is TRBV27; 12 nucleotides match TRBD2. Trimming at V came to 10 bases and at J to 7 bases, leaving 8 bases not matched to a gene. Germline V lookup: CDR1 MNHEY, CDR2 SMNVEV (reference sequence). The CDR3 sequence is 13 residues long. The CDR3 reads CATGLAGSWEQYF. The CDR3 nucleotides are TGTGCCACCGGACTAGCGGGGTCTTGGGAGCAGTACTTC.

The chain has TRBV2 and TRBJ2-7, with 14 nucleotides matching TRBD2. The germline CDR1 and CDR2 sequences are SNHLY and FYNNEI. This CDR3 comprises 16 residues. The V gene end was trimmed by 4 bases and the J gene end by 3 bases; junction bases not matched to a gene: 5. Written as DNA, the CDR3 is TGTGCCAGCAGTGCCGGACTAGCGGGGGGCCTCTACGAGCAGTACTTC. It translates to CASSAGLAGGLYEQYF.

The rearrangement uses TRBV27 and TRBJ1-1; TRBD1 aligns across 7 bases. Losses at the gene ends were 5 bases for V and 7 bases for J; bases not matched to a gene: 7. Germline V gene sequence: CDR1 MNHEY, CDR2 SMNVEV (reference sequence). The CDR3 length is 13 residues. The CDR3 nucleotides read TGTGCCAGCAGTGGAGGACAGGTCCATGAAGCTTTCTTT. It codes for CASSGGQVHEAFF.

J is TRBJ1-1 and V is TRBV2; D gene ambiguous. CDR1 is SNHLY and CDR2 is FYNNEI in the germline V gene. The V and J ends lost 3 bases and 1 base respectively, with 18 bases between them. The CDR3 has 17 amino acids. CDR3 DNA sequence: TGTGCCAGCAGTGAGGTTTACGGAACGGGAGGGAACACTGAAGCTTTCTTT. This codes for CASSEVYGTGGNTEAFF. The complete variable domain, with remaining parts taken from reference TRBV2 and TRBJ1-1, reads EPEVTQTPSHQVTQMGQEVILRCVPISNHLYFYWYRQILGQKVEFLVSFYNNEISEKSEIFDDQFSVERPDGSNFTLKIRSTKLEDSAMYFCASSEVYGTGGNTEAFFGQGTRLTVV.

This clone appeared once. The chain has TRBV28 and TRBJ2-7; D might be TRBD1 (5 bases). The CDR3 loop spans 17 amino acids. Trimming cost V 5 bases and J 3 bases, with 23 bases left between them. Germline assignment: CDR1 MDHEN and CDR2 SYDVKM. The chain's CDR3 is CASSLHSFRQMDYEQYF. The CDR3 DNA reads as TGTGCCAGCAGTCTACACTCCTTTCGACAGATGGACTACGAGCAGTACTTC. The whole variable domain, filled in from reference TRBV28 and TRBJ2-7, reads DVKVTQSSRYLVKRTGEKVFLECVQDMDHENMFWYRQDPGLGLRLIYFSYDVKMKEKGDIPEGYSVSREKKERFSLILESASTNQTSMYLCASSLHSFRQMDYEQYFGPGTRLTVT.

The chain uses TRBV6-6 and TRBJ2-1; 15 bases agree with TRBD2. This CDR3 comprises 15 residues. The germline gives CDR1 MNHNY, CDR2 SVGAGI (reference sequence). J was trimmed by 9 bases and V by 6 bases; bases with no gene match: 6. CDR3 DNA: TGTGCCAGCAGCCGGACTAGCGGGGGGGCCTTTGAGCAGTTCTTC. This encodes CASSRTSGGAFEQFF.

This chain joins TRBV6-1 and TRBJ2-7; 8 bases are a match to TRBD2. This CDR3 comprises 14 residues. V gave up 3 bases and J gave up 6 bases; unmatched junction bases: 7. Germline V gives CDR1 MNHNS, CDR2 SASEGT. In DNA, the CDR3 is TGTGCCAGCAGTGACCCGGGGGGGCCTCGCGAGCAGTACTTC. Amino acids: CASSDPGGPREQYF.

The V and J genes are TRBV6-1 and TRBJ2-5, with a tentative D call TRBD1 (5 bases). V dropped 2 bases and J dropped 2 bases, with 18 bases sitting between them. Germline CDR1 is MNHNS and CDR2 is SASEGT. CDR3 length: 17 amino acids. The CDR3 sequence: CASSENEGASIQETQYF. The CDR3 bases are TGTGCCAGCAGTGAAAATGAAGGGGCCTCTATACAAGAGACCCAGTACTTC.

The chain employs TRBV25-1 and TRBJ2-7, with D perhaps given as TRBD1 or TRBD2 (5 bases each). The germline V and J ends were trimmed by 4 bases and 3 bases, with 13 bases remaining between them. The CDR3 is 14 amino acids. Germline lookup yields CDR1 MGHDK and CDR2 SYGVNS. CDR3 protein: CASSGRDVYYEQYF. For the CDR3, the DNA is TGTGCCAGCAGTGGCCGGGACGTATACTACGAGCAGTACTTC.

The gene calls are TRBV27 and TRBJ2-7; D gene uncertain. The V end was cut by 4 bases, the J end by 2 bases, with 12 bases between. CDR1 is MNHEY and CDR2 is SMNVEV in the germline V gene (reference sequence). CDR3 size: 14 residues. The CDR3 DNA follows: TGTGCCAGCAGTTATCAGAAGGTCGCCTACGAGCAGTACTTC. This translates into CASSYQKVAYEQYF.

The chain links TRBV10-1 to TRBJ2-3; the D gene is possibly TRBD1 (8 bases). The CDR3 is 11 residues long. Germline CDR1 WNHNN, CDR2 SYGVQD (reference sequence). Trimming cost V 10 bases and J 7 bases, with 12 bases left between them. The CDR3 DNA is TGCGCCAACAGGGGGGGAAATACGCAGTATTTT. It specifies CANRGGNTQYF.

The rearrangement joins TRBV5-1 to TRBJ2-7; 10 positions match TRBD2. There are 15 residues in the CDR3. Germline V CDR1 and CDR2: SGHRS, YFSETQ. With 1 base clipped from V and 3 bases from J, the junction kept 4 bases outside the gene matches. The CDR3 loop reads CASSLTSGTIYEQYF. The CDR3 DNA sequence: TGCGCCAGCAGCTTGACTAGCGGGACCATCTACGAGCAGTACTTC.

This rearrangement joins TRBV27 to TRBJ2-2; 11 positions match TRBD1. This CDR3 comprises 16 residues. V dropped 8 bases and J dropped 1; count of bases not matched to a gene: 6. Per germline, CDR1 MNHEY and CDR2 SMNVEV (reference sequence). The CDR3 nucleotides read TGTGCCAGCGCGGGACAGGGGGTTATGAACACCGGGGAGCTGTTTTTT. It yields the protein CASAGQGVMNTGELFF.

The chain employs TRBV5-1 and TRBJ2-1; D is perhaps TRBD2 (6 bases). The CDR3 extends over 12 amino acids. V was clipped by 5 bases and J by 5 bases, with 8 bases between them. CDR1 is SGHRS, CDR2 YFSETQ, per germline. The CDR3 coding sequence is TGCGCCAGCAGGGACTACAACAATGAGCAGTTCTTC. Translating it yields CASRDYNNEQFF.